This TCR beta chain was observed in a study of post-analysis software for immune sequencing data. About the research overall: Secondary progressive, relapsing-remitting and progressive-relapsing multiple sclerosis were among the included disease courses.

This CDR3 is 15 amino acids long. Germline CDR1 reads LGHNA; CDR2 reads YSLEER. In its sample, this clonotype was seen a few times. Its antigen is still unknown. Sequence at one end of the junction differs from germline and may be a read error. Overall study results and limits: There were a few TRBV segments more frequent in patients than controls, and TRBV5-6, TRBV5-1 and TRBV20-1 were among them.

Unique molecular identifiers tagged the TCR beta cDNA libraries. From around 1 to 9.1 million T cells, 500,000 or so cDNA molecules were obtained. Using its own MiXCR run on the PCR reads, TCRdb lists one record per CDR3 protein. The profile shows hundreds of thousands of distinct CDR3 sequences, 25% to 30% of them singletons. The chain has TRBV4-3 and TRBJ2-1; TRBD1 agrees at 8 bases. Sequencing used blood. The receptor's source is a girl between 10 and 17 years old with multiple sclerosis. CDR3 nucleotides: TGCGCCAGCAGCCAAGATTCGGCAGGGGGCAATAAGCAGTTCTTC. It encodes CASSQDSAGGNKQFF.